What follows are 30 T cell receptor beta chains derived from one specimen sequenced in a study of shared clonotypes between healthy human individuals. The repertoire was sequenced with immunoSEQ multiplex PCR; TCRdb's copy has only in-frame clones and lacks some. The data contain 450,000 to 500,000 clones, approximately 80% of them singletons. Sequencing was carried out using PBMCs. The receptor set was obtained from a middle-aged woman in good health. Some clones in this sample may be carry-over from other donors' samples.

The rearrangement uses TRBV18 and TRBJ2-1; D ambiguous. Germline V gene data show CDR1 as KGHSH and CDR2 as LQKENI. This CDR3 comprises 11 residues. V lost 5 bases and J 5 bases, leaving 4 bases between the germline ends. CDR3 in amino acids: CASSKNNEQFF. The CDR3 DNA reads as TGTGCCAGCTCAAAAAACAATGAGCAGTTCTTC.

Turning to this clone: With a much larger clone just one base away, this may be a read error. The same CDR3 is also encoded by other DNA sequences in this sample. The chain carries TRBV29-1 and TRBJ1-5; 9 bases map to TRBD1. Germline V gene lookup returns CDR1 SQVTM and CDR2 ANQGSEA. V trimming: 6 bases; J trimming: 5 bases; junction bases outside the gene matches: 8. This CDR3 comprises 14 residues. The CDR3, as DNA: TGCAGCGTCGGGGGACAGGGTGATCATCAGCCCCAGCATTTT. Its translation is CSVGGQGDHQPQHF.

As regards this clone: The identical CDR3 is also encoded by other nucleotide sequences in the sample. V usage is TRBV30 and J usage is TRBJ1-2; D uncertain. The CDR3 is made up of 12 amino acids. Trimming removed 1 base at V and 2 bases at J, with 5 bases between. Germline V gives CDR1 GTSNPN, CDR2 SVGIG (reference sequence). Here the CDR3 reads CAWSGSNYGYTF. CDR3 nucleotides: TGTGCCTGGAGTGGCTCCAACTATGGCTACACCTTC.

This chain connects TRBV5-4 to TRBJ2-7; 7 nucleotides line up with TRBD2. Per the germline V gene, CDR1 is SGHNT and CDR2 is YYREEE (reference sequence). The CDR3 totals 15 residues. V was clipped by 2 bases and J by 5 bases; unmatched bases: 10. CDR3 protein: CASSFTGGRAHEQYF. The CDR3 coding sequence is TGTGCCAGCAGCTTCACTGGTGGGAGGGCGCACGAGCAGTACTTC.

CDR3 in DNA: TGTGCCAGCAGCCGTGTGGTGGTGGAAGGCTACACCTTC. Translation: CASSRVVVEGYTF. This sequence joins TRBV7-9 and TRBJ1-2, with D unclear. CDR3 length equals 13 residues. The V end was cut by 5 bases, the J end by 8 bases, with 15 bases between. Germline assignment: CDR1 SEHNR and CDR2 FQNEAQ (reference sequence).

This clone has just one count. Other DNA sequences in this specimen translate into the identical CDR3. This rearrangement joins TRBV5-1 to TRBJ2-3, with TRBD2 matching 15 bases. The germline gives CDR1 SGHRS, CDR2 YFSETQ. Trimming took 4 bases from V and 5 from J; bases not matched to a gene: 5. The CDR3 is 16 residues long. This chain's CDR3 is CASSLSGLAGGDTQYF. The DNA of the CDR3 is TGCGCCAGCAGCCTATCGGGACTAGCGGGGGGAGATACGCAGTATTTT.

The rearrangement uses TRBV6-4 and TRBJ2-7, with TRBD1 identical over 9 bases. V trimming: 2 bases; J trimming: 0 bases; junction bases outside the gene matches: 8. Looked up from germline, CDR1 is MRHNA and CDR2 is SNTAGT. This CDR3 is 17 amino acids long. CDR3 protein: CASSDPGQGRSSYEQYF. CDR3 DNA: TGTGCCAGCAGTGACCCGGGACAGGGCAGGAGCTCCTACGAGCAGTACTTC.

The chain carries TRBV5-1 and TRBJ2-3, with 10 bases lining up with TRBD2. In germline, CDR1 is SGHRS, CDR2 YFSETQ. CDR3 length: 16 amino acids. Germline trimming cut 3 bases from V and 3 bases from J; bases unmatched to any gene: 7. The CDR3 sequence is CASSSSGSAGTDTQYF. CDR3 in DNA: TGCGCCAGCAGCTCTAGCGGGAGCGCAGGGACAGATACGCAGTATTTT.

The DNA of the CDR3 is TGTGCCAGCAGCCCCCACGACAGGGCGGAGCAGTACTTC. Protein sequence: CASSPHDRAEQYF. The V and J genes are TRBV7-3 and TRBJ2-7, with 7 bases lining up with TRBD1. Germline V gives CDR1 SGHTA, CDR2 FQGTGA. The V and J ends lost 5 bases and 7 bases, in that order; junction bases with no gene match: 8. There are 13 residues in the CDR3.

This clone was counted a few times. CDR3 in amino acids: CASSLAPGGAFGYTF. DNA for the CDR3: TGTGCCAGCAGCTTAGCGCCGGGGGGCGCCTTTGGCTACACCTTC. This chain links TRBV7-9 with TRBJ1-2, with D maybe TRBD1 (6 bases). Germline V gene data show CDR1 as SEHNR and CDR2 as FQNEAQ (reference sequence). V lost 0 bases and J 7 bases, leaving 15 bases between the germline ends. This CDR3 spans 15 amino acids. Looking up the rest from reference TRBV7-9 and TRBJ1-2 gives the full variable domain: DTGVSQNPRHKITKRGQNVTFRCDPISEHNRLYWYRQTLGQGPEFLTYFQNEAQLEKSRLLSDRFSAERPKGSFSTLEIQRTEQGDSAMYLCASSLAPGGAFGYTFGSGTRLTVV.

This clone was observed a few times. The CDR3 sequence: CASSTRDTLGNTIYF. The CDR3 nucleotides read TGTGCCAGCAGCACCCGGGACACCCTCGGAAACACCATATATTTT. The chain has TRBV5-6 and TRBJ1-3; possible D gene TRBD1, 6 bases. The V end was cut by 4 bases, the J end by 4 bases, with 15 bases between. Germline CDR1 is SGHDT and CDR2 is YYEEEE. There are 15 residues in the CDR3.

The V gene is TRBV11-1, the J gene TRBJ2-6; 10 nucleotides agree with TRBD1. Trimming cost V 5 bases and J 4 bases; bases outside gene matches: 11. Germline CDR1 reads SGHAT; CDR2 reads FQDESV (reference sequence). The CDR3 totals 18 residues. CDR3 sequence reads: CASSQRDRGGKGANVLTF. The CDR3 coding sequence is TGTGCCAGCAGCCAAAGGGACAGGGGCGGTAAAGGGGCCAACGTCCTGACTTTC.

This chain joins TRBV5-1 and TRBJ2-7, with a tentative D call TRBD2 (6 bases). Germline CDR1 and CDR2: SGHRS and YFSETQ. This CDR3 has 15 residues. V lost 3 bases to trimming and J lost 6 bases, with 19 bases between them. The CDR3 spells CASSSGRERASEQYF. As DNA, the CDR3 is TGCGCCAGCAGCTCGGGACGGGAGAGGGCTTCCGAGCAGTACTTC. The whole variable domain, remainder taken from reference TRBV5-1 and TRBJ2-7, is KAGVTQTPRYLIKTRGQQVTLSCSPISGHRSVSWYQQTPGQGLQFLFEYFSETQRNKGNFPGRFSGRQFSNSRSEMNVSTLELGDSALYLCASSSGRERASEQYFGPGTRLTVT.

The chain uses TRBV29-1 and TRBJ2-2, with 13 bases aligning to TRBD2. The CDR3 consists of 15 residues. CDR1 and CDR2 (germline): SQVTM, ANQGSEA. The ends lost 5 bases at V and 7 bases at J; junction bases unmatched: 7. This CDR3 is CSVRGLAGKVGELFF. In nucleotides, the CDR3 is TGCAGCGTTAGGGGACTAGCGGGAAAAGTCGGGGAGCTGTTTTTT.

This chain joins TRBV29-1 and TRBJ2-7, with D possibly being TRBD1 (5 bases). The CDR3 is 12 residues long. The germline V and J ends were trimmed by 3 bases and 5 bases, with 11 bases remaining between them. The germline V gene has CDR1 SQVTM and CDR2 ANQGSEA. CDR3 coding DNA: TGCAGCGTTGAGGAGCAGGGCAACGAGCAGTACTTC. It codes for CSVEEQGNEQYF.

The chain uses TRBV7-3 and TRBJ1-1; the D gene is possibly TRBD1 (5 bases). CDR3 size: 13 residues. V lost 3 bases and J lost 3, with 8 bases in between. CDR1 SGHTA and CDR2 FQGTGA come from the germline V gene. CDR3 in DNA: TGTGCCAGCAGCTTGACAGCTTACACTGAAGCTTTCTTT. It yields the protein CASSLTAYTEAFF.

This chain joins TRBV28 and TRBJ1-3; D not certain. Trimming removed 5 bases at V and 1 base at J, with 12 bases between. The CDR3 runs 15 residues. Germline V CDR1 and CDR2: MDHEN, SYDVKM. This chain's CDR3 is CASSNGPVSGNTIYF. The CDR3 bases are TGTGCCAGCAGTAACGGGCCCGTTTCTGGAAACACCATATATTTT.

The V call is TRBV11-2, the J call TRBJ1-1; 8 bases fit TRBD1. After removal of 0 bases from V and 4 bases from J, the junction contained 4 bases not matched to a gene. The germline V gene has CDR1 SGHAT and CDR2 FQNNGV. The CDR3 sequence is 15 residues long. Here the CDR3 reads CASSLEWTGSTEAFF. CDR3 nucleotide sequence: TGTGCCAGCAGCTTAGAGTGGACAGGGAGCACTGAAGCTTTCTTT. Using reference TRBV11-2 and TRBJ1-1 for the parts outside the CDR3, the full variable domain is EAGVAQSPRYKIIEKRQSVAFWCNPISGHATLYWYQQILGQGPKLLIQFQNNGVVDDSQLPKDRFSAERLKGVDSTLKIQPAKLEDSAVYLCASSLEWTGSTEAFFGQGTRLTVV.

The rearrangement joins TRBV19 to TRBJ2-2; 13 bases align to TRBD2. The junction had 9 bases not matched to a gene; V was cut back by 3 bases and J by 11 bases. Germline V lookup: CDR1 LNHDA, CDR2 SQIVND (reference sequence). The length of the CDR3 is 16 residues. The CDR3: CASSIRTSGRSGELFF. The CDR3 nucleotides read TGTGCCAGTAGTATCCGGACTAGCGGGAGAAGCGGTGAGCTGTTTTTT.

V is TRBV2 and J is TRBJ1-2; TRBD1 matches at 7 bases. Germline V gene data show CDR1 as SNHLY and CDR2 as FYNNEI. CDR3 length: 12 residues. After removal of 7 bases from V and 10 bases from J, the junction contained 9 bases not matched to a gene. CDR3 in amino acids: CASTIGGSDYTF. For the CDR3, the DNA is TGTGCCAGCACAATAGGGGGCTCGGACTACACCTTC.

The V and J genes are TRBV7-8 and TRBJ2-7; TRBD1 matches at 10 bases. With 1 base clipped from V and 3 bases from J, the junction kept 9 bases outside the gene matches. Germline V gene lookup returns CDR1 SGHVS and CDR2 FQNEAQ. The CDR3 extends over 17 amino acids. CDR3 bases: TGTGCCAGCAGCTTAGTAGGAAGGCGGGACAGGGGCTACGAGCAGTACTTC. Encoded protein: CASSLVGRRDRGYEQYF.

This chain connects TRBV18 to TRBJ1-1, with TRBD1 matching over 7 bases. Looked up from germline, CDR1 is KGHSH and CDR2 is LQKENI. V lost 3 bases, J lost 11 bases, and 9 bases stayed unmatched. There are 13 residues in the CDR3. The CDR3 nucleotides read TGTGCCAGCTCACCTGGACAGGTCGATAGGGCTTTCTTT. It is translated as CASSPGQVDRAFF.

This rearrangement joins TRBV11-2 to TRBJ2-7; 11 positions match TRBD2. CDR3 length: 14 residues. With V trimmed by 5 bases and J by 6 bases, 6 bases remained unmatched. Germline loops: CDR1 SGHAT, CDR2 FQNNGV. The CDR3 spells CASSPTSGKGEQYF. The CDR3, as DNA: TGTGCCAGCAGCCCGACTAGCGGGAAGGGCGAGCAGTACTTC. Based on the CDR3 plus reference TRBV11-2 and TRBJ2-7, the full variable domain is EAGVAQSPRYKIIEKRQSVAFWCNPISGHATLYWYQQILGQGPKLLIQFQNNGVVDDSQLPKDRFSAERLKGVDSTLKIQPAKLEDSAVYLCASSPTSGKGEQYFGPGTRLTVT.

The sample holds many counts of this clone. An end of the junction does not agree with germline; a read error may underlie this. V usage is TRBV7-7 and J usage is TRBJ2-2; 9 bases are shared with TRBD1. CDR3 length: 15 residues. Germline V lookup: CDR1 SSHAT, CDR2 FNYEAQ (reference sequence). As DNA, the CDR3 is TGTGCTAGCAGCGCACAGGGGGCTGACACCGGGGAGCTGTTTTTT. Its protein is CASSAQGADTGELFF.

The gene calls are TRBV5-1 and TRBJ2-7, with 8 nucleotides matching TRBD1. The CDR3 contains 16 residues. From germline, CDR1 is SGHRS and CDR2 YFSETQ. V trimming: 3 bases; J trimming: 2 bases; junction bases outside the gene matches: 10. The CDR3 protein is CASSSSPGQATYEQYF. In nucleotides, the CDR3 is TGCGCCAGCAGCTCCTCCCCGGGACAGGCCACCTACGAGCAGTACTTC. Combining the CDR3 with reference TRBV5-1 and TRBJ2-7 gives the whole variable domain KAGVTQTPRYLIKTRGQQVTLSCSPISGHRSVSWYQQTPGQGLQFLFEYFSETQRNKGNFPGRFSGRQFSNSRSEMNVSTLELGDSALYLCASSSSPGQATYEQYFGPGTRLTVT.

The chain recombines TRBV4-1 with TRBJ1-2; D not certain. This CDR3 spans 15 amino acids. Germline CDR1 and CDR2: MGHRA and YSYEKL. The V end was cut by 4 bases, the J end by 0 bases, with 12 bases between. CDR3 DNA sequence: TGCGCCAGCAGCCCATTGAACCTTGCTAACTATGGCTACACCTTC. This sequence encodes CASSPLNLANYGYTF.

The V and J genes are TRBV18 and TRBJ2-5, with D maybe TRBD1 (7 bases). CDR1 is KGHSH, CDR2 LQKENI, per germline. The CDR3 has 16 residues. The ends were cut back, 2 bases at V and 1 base at J, with 14 bases in the middle. Here the CDR3 DNA reads TGTGCCAGCTCACCAGCCGGGGGACAGTCCCAAGAGACCCAGTACTTC. It is translated as CASSPAGGQSQETQYF.

Remarks on this clone: Its ends do not fully match the called genes, so a read error is possible. At the DNA level, this CDR3 is encoded by other sequences in the same sample as well. This sequence joins TRBV7-2 and TRBJ1-2; D remains ambiguous. The CDR3 totals 11 residues. Germline lookup yields CDR1 SGHTA and CDR2 FQGNSA. CDR3 loop: CASSLNYGYTF. In DNA form, the CDR3 reads TGTGCCAGCAGCTTAAACTACGGCTACACCTTC.

This chain connects TRBV6-5 to TRBJ2-1; 9 nucleotides line up with TRBD2. In germline, CDR1 is MNHEY, CDR2 SVGAGI. The CDR3 sequence is 14 residues long. The junction had 8 bases not matched to a gene; V was cut back by 5 bases and J by 9 bases. The CDR3 nucleotides are TGTGCCAGCAGTGCTATAGCGGGAGAGGCTGAGCAGTTCTTC. It codes for CASSAIAGEAEQFF.

This rearrangement joins TRBV11-2 to TRBJ1-4; D gene unclear. Trimming stripped 4 bases from V and 8 bases from J, with 11 bases between. Germline V gene sequence: CDR1 SGHAT, CDR2 FQNNGV. The CDR3 extends over 13 amino acids. The CDR3 loop is CASSSRTAEKLFF. CDR3 coding DNA: TGTGCCAGCAGCTCGCGGACGGCGGAAAAACTGTTTTTT.